The clone carrying this TCR beta chain was counted between two and nine times. Via MiXCR, TCRdb re-called the 5' RACE reads, giving one row per CDR3 protein. The sample yields about 130,000 distinct CDR3 sequences, more than 12% seen once. Between the trimmed V and J ends, which lost 5 bases and 8 bases, there was a span of 8 bases. Per the germline V gene, CDR1 is MNHEY and CDR2 is SVGAGI. This CDR3 is built from 11 residues. The sample belongs to a study of early T cells in non-severe SARS-CoV-2 infection. Sequenced material: whole blood. The chain employs TRBV6-5 and TRBJ2-3; D gene ambiguous. The receptor was isolated from an adult who was a healthcare worker with PCR-confirmed SARS-CoV-2 infection or an uninfected control (not recorded which). The chain's CDR3 is CASSRWGTQYF. DNA of the CDR3: TGTGCCAGCAGTCGATGGGGTACGCAGTATTTT.